These 7 T cell receptor beta chains were sequenced from one sample in a study of post-analysis software for immune sequencing data (dated by TCRdb to the mid-2010s). What the research found in general, with its limitations: A few TRBV segments, including TRBV5-6, TRBV5-1 and TRBV20-1, were significantly more frequent in patients than controls.

The method behind the library was PCR. The instrument was an Illumina HiSeq 2500. To reduce PCR and sequencing biases, unique molecular identifiers were incorporated into the TCR beta cDNA libraries. TCRdb reran the public reads through fastp at Q25 and MiXCR, keeping productive beta chains. Entries are consolidated by CDR3 protein sequence, retaining the most common genes and DNA. In this sample the table shows hundreds of thousands of distinct CDR3 sequences, roughly three fifths of which occur a single time. The ten biggest clones cover approximately 11% of the sample. Their target antigens are unknown. Sequenced input: blood. The receptor source for this set is a girl aged 2-15 years with multiple sclerosis.

The CDR3 nucleotides are TGTGCCAGCAGCTTAAACGCCGCAAAGCCCCAGCATTTT. The encoded protein is CASSLNAAKPQHF. The chain recombines TRBV7-2 with TRBJ1-5; D is unresolved. Germline assignment: CDR1 SGHTA and CDR2 FQGNSA. Between the trimmed V and J ends, which lost 2 bases and 8 bases, there was a span of 10 bases. There are 13 residues in the CDR3.

The rearrangement joins TRBV29-1 to TRBJ2-1, with 9 positions matching TRBD1. V shed 5 bases and J 5 bases; nucleotides not matched to a gene: 4. This CDR3 spans 13 amino acids. Germline values: CDR1 SQVTM, CDR2 ANQGSEA. As DNA, the CDR3 is TGCAGCGTTATAGGGACAGGGCACAATGAGCAGTTCTTC. Amino acid sequence: CSVIGTGHNEQFF.

This chain connects TRBV29-1 to TRBJ1-1; D might be TRBD1 (5 bases). Looked up from germline, CDR1 is SQVTM and CDR2 is ANQGSEA. CDR3 length: 13 amino acids. V was pared by 4 bases and J by 3 bases, with 12 bases between. CDR3 amino acids: CSVVRGFDTEAFF. The CDR3 bases are TGCAGCGTTGTTCGGGGGTTTGACACTGAAGCTTTCTTT.

The V call is TRBV25-1, the J call TRBJ2-2, with 8 bases lining up with TRBD1. The CDR3 contains 14 residues. The junction had 5 bases not matched to a gene; V was cut back by 4 bases and J by 7 bases. The germline V gene has CDR1 MGHDK and CDR2 SYGVNS. CDR3 region: CASSGTGWSGELFF. CDR3 DNA: TGTGCCAGCAGTGGGACAGGGTGGAGCGGGGAGCTGTTTTTT.

This clonotype was found a few times. V and J are TRBV6-4 and TRBJ2-3, with TRBD2 matching over 11 bases. Germline values: CDR1 MRHNA, CDR2 SNTAGT. The V segment lost 4 bases and the J segment 6 bases; nucleotides outside the gene matches: 0. The CDR3 consists of 13 residues. In DNA form, the CDR3 reads TGTGCCAGCAGTGGACTAGCGGGGGATACGCAGTATTTT. It specifies CASSGLAGDTQYF.

This clonotype was counted between two and nine times. The chain employs TRBV24-1 and TRBJ1-2, with TRBD1 as a possible D gene (6 bases). This CDR3 comprises 15 residues. Trimming pared 4 bases from V and 4 bases from J, leaving 15 bases between. The germline gives CDR1 KGHDR, CDR2 SFDVKD. The CDR3 region is CATSEPTGVGYGYTF. CDR3 coding DNA: TGTGCCACCAGTGAACCGACAGGAGTTGGCTATGGCTACACCTTC.

Only a few counts were recorded for this clonotype. The rearrangement links TRBV29-1 to TRBJ2-1, with 8 bases matching TRBD2. V was pared by 4 bases and J by 7 bases, with 6 bases of the junction left unmatched. The germline V gene encodes CDR1 SQVTM and CDR2 ANQGSEA. The CDR3 is 13 amino acids. The CDR3 sequence: CSVVILAGNEQFF. The CDR3 region has the DNA TGCAGCGTTGTAATTCTAGCGGGTAATGAGCAGTTCTTC.